These T cell receptor beta chains were read from a single sample in a study of blood T cells in healthy people across ages. A single record per CDR3 protein comes from TCRdb applying MiXCR to the 5' RACE reads. The sample lists 1.5 million to 2 million distinct CDR3 sequences, about two fifths occurring once. Sample: blood. Receptor source: a human donor in good health. Both conserved end residues are part of each CDR3. The D gene is left open where the match is weak. Size is omitted from some rows. Given values are once, few, many or a class for expanded clones.

NA	TRBV7-2	TRBJ2-7	TRBD2	TGTGCCAGCAGCTTAGATTGGACTAGCGGGGTCTACGAGCAGTACTTC	CASSLDWTSGVYEQYF
NA	TRBV6-5	TRBJ2-3	NA	TGTGCCAGCAGTTACTCGTGGGACCAGCGGACAGATACGCAGTATTTT	CASSYSWDQRTDTQYF
NA	TRBV6-5	TRBJ2-2	NA	TGTGCCAGCAGTTACACGAACACCGGGGAGCTGTTTTTT	CASSYTNTGELFF
few	TRBV7-6	TRBJ1-6	TRBD1	TGTGCCAGCAGCCTCAGGACAGGGGGCTTCAATTCACCCCTCCACTTT	CASSLRTGGFNSPLHF
many	TRBV29-1	TRBJ1-2	TRBD1	TGCAGCGTTGGGGACAGATATGGCTACACCTTC	CSVGDRYGYTF
few	TRBV7-7	TRBJ2-1	NA	TGTGCCAGCAGCTTAGACGGGGGCCCGTCGACACCGTACAATGAGCAGTTCTTC	CASSLDGGPSTPYNEQFF
NA	TRBV27	TRBJ1-1	TRBD1	TGTGCCAGCAGTTTACAGGGGGCGTTTCATGAAGCTTTCTTT	CASSLQGAFHEAFF
NA	TRBV7-9	TRBJ1-4	NA	TGTGCCAGCAGCTTAGACTTACAGGATAATGAAAAACTGTTTTTT	CASSLDLQDNEKLFF
NA	TRBV29-1	TRBJ1-1	NA	TGCAGCGTTGTGGGGGGCGGTTCGAACACTGAAGCTTTCTTT	CSVVGGGSNTEAFF
few	TRBV29-1	TRBJ2-1	NA	TGCAGCGTCATTGGGGGAGGGGGGTTTGTCGATGAGCAGTTCTTC	CSVIGGGGFVDEQFF
NA	TRBV4-1	TRBJ1-3	NA	TGCGCCAGCAGCCAAGACGAGGCAGGGGAGAGAAACACCATATATTTT	CASSQDEAGERNTIYF
NA	TRBV28	TRBJ1-5	NA	TGTGCCAGCAGTTTATGGGGGGTTAGCAATCAGCCCCAGCATTTT	CASSLWGVSNQPQHF
NA	TRBV10-3	TRBJ2-3	TRBD1	TGTGCCATCAGTGAGTCGATGGGGACAGGGGGCGATCAAAATGATGCGCAGTATTTT	CAISESMGTGGDQNDAQYF
NA	TRBV6-6	TRBJ2-7	TRBD1	TGTGCCAGCAGCCAGATAACAGGGGGTCATTCCTACGAGCAGTACTTC	CASSQITGGHSYEQYF
NA	TRBV6-6	TRBJ1-4	TRBD1	TGTGCCAGCATGAGACAGGGAGTAAATGAAAAACTGTTTTTT	CASMRQGVNEKLFF
NA	TRBV7-8	TRBJ2-7	NA	TGTGCCAGCAGCCGGACCGGGGGCTCTACAACCGAGCAGTACTTC	CASSRTGGSTTEQYF
few	TRBV20-1	TRBJ1-4	NA	TGCAGTGCTAGCAGGGCGGCTAATGAAAAACTGTTTTTT	CSASRAANEKLFF
NA	TRBV4-1	TRBJ2-5	TRBD2	TGCGCCAGCAGCCAACCAGGAGCGGGGGGGAACGCCGAGACCCAGTACTTC	CASSQPGAGGNAETQYF
few	TRBV14	TRBJ2-6	NA	TGTGCCAGCAGTCTCGAGGGCGCTGGGGCCAACGTCCGGACTTTC	CASSLEGAGANVRTF
few	TRBV20-1	TRBJ1-6	NA	TGCAGTGCTCTCCCGTCAGGGTCCTATAATTCACCCCTCCACTTT	CSALPSGSYNSPLHF
NA	TRBV12-3/TRBV12-4	TRBJ2-7	TRBD2	TGTGCCAGCAGTTTAAGAGCGGGGGCCTCCTACGAGCAGTACTTC	CASSLRAGASYEQYF
few	TRBV5-1	TRBJ1-5	NA	TGCGCCAGCAGCTTGGGCCCGCCAAGGGATCAGCCCCAGCATTTT	CASSLGPPRDQPQHF
many	TRBV6-4	TRBJ1-2	NA	TGTGCCAGCAGTGACGGGGGAAACTATGGCTACACCTTC	CASSDGGNYGYTF
NA	TRBV4-3	TRBJ2-4	NA	TGCGCCAGCAGCCAAGAAAGTATGGAAGGGGCCAAAAACATTCAGTACTTC	CASSQESMEGAKNIQYF
few	TRBV7-3	TRBJ1-2	TRBD1	TGTGCCAGCAGCTCCTGGACAGGGGTCGGCTACACCTTC	CASSSWTGVGYTF
NA	TRBV3-1	TRBJ1-2	TRBD1	TGTGCCAGCAGCCCGCGGACAGGGGCCGCCAGACTCTATGGCTACACCTTC	CASSPRTGAARLYGYTF
once	TRBV19	TRBJ1-4	NA	TGTGCCAGTAGTCCCGCAGGGGTGACTAATGAAAAACTGTTTTTT	CASSPAGVTNEKLFF
NA	TRBV6-5	TRBJ1-1	NA	TGTGCCAGCAGCCGTTGGACTGTGAACACTGAAGCTTTCTTT	CASSRWTVNTEAFF
NA	TRBV4-3	TRBJ2-6	TRBD2	TGCGCCAGCAGCCAAGCCCCGGCCCTGACTAGCGGGTATCCGGGAGGGGCCAACGTCCTGACTTTC	CASSQAPALTSGYPGGANVLTF
once	TRBV7-9	TRBJ1-1	NA	TGTGCCAGCAGCTACGGCCAGACCCTTGGAGCTTTCTTT	CASSYGQTLGAFF
NA	TRBV10-3	TRBJ1-2	TRBD1	TGTGCCACCAGGACAGGGCATCCCTATGGCTACACCTTC	CATRTGHPYGYTF
few	TRBV14	TRBJ2-1	NA	TGTGCCAGCAGCCAATTTCGGGGGGCGAGGGACAATGAGCAGTTCTTC	CASSQFRGARDNEQFF
NA	TRBV4-3	TRBJ2-7	NA	TGCGCCAGCAGCCAAGAGTCCCCATACGAGCAGTACTTC	CASSQESPYEQYF
NA	TRBV4-3	TRBJ2-7	NA	TGCGCCAGCAGCCAAGCCGGGGACTTCTCCTACGAGCAGTACTTC	CASSQAGDFSYEQYF
NA	TRBV6-1	TRBJ1-1	TRBD1	TGTGCCAGCAGTGACCCGCCCGGGACAGGGGGCGAGTTTGAAGCTTTCTTT	CASSDPPGTGGEFEAFF
once	TRBV2	TRBJ1-2	TRBD1	TGTGCCAGCAGTGCGAGGACAGGGGGCGACTTTGACTACACCTTC	CASSARTGGDFDYTF
few	TRBV7-2	TRBJ2-2	TRBD1	TGTGCCGGCAGTTTGGACAGGGTAGCGGAGCTGTTTTTT	CAGSLDRVAELFF